This entry concerns a single TCR beta chain. Its target is not known. Per germline, CDR1 SGHTA and CDR2 FQGNSA. V lost 5 bases and J 5 bases, leaving 24 bases between the germline ends. This CDR3 region has 17 residues. Repertoires were generated with immunoSEQ multiplex PCR, while TCRdb's copy carries only in-frame clones and drops some. The table lists 130,000 or so clones, around 93% of them singletons, with more than 1% in the top ten. The data belong to a study of OX40 agonist ivuxolimab in advanced cancers. The wider study: A history of anti-PD-1, anti-PD-L1 or anti-CTLA-4 therapy was acceptable, and 40% had some.

Study-level findings and limits: Among the lowest peripheral clonal expansion occurred in 0.1-3.0 mg/kg partial responders.

People who had autoimmune disease history or systemic immunosuppression were excluded. The receptor's source is an adult with an advanced solid tumor such as melanoma, head and neck, liver or kidney cancer. The rearrangement uses TRBV7-2 and TRBJ2-5, with a possible D match to TRBD1 (6 bases). This specimen consisted of CD4+ or CD8+ T cells sorted from blood, obtained in a trial of the OX40 agonist ivuxolimab. CDR3 in DNA: TGTGCCAGCAGCCTACGTAGAACGACAGGCCACTGGGAGACCCAGTACTTC. It specifies CASSLRRTTGHWETQYF.